This T cell receptor (beta chain) originates from a study of shared clonotypes between healthy human individuals. This CDR3 is 14 amino acids long. From germline, CDR1 is MNHNY and CDR2 SVGAGI (reference sequence). V gave up 5 bases and J gave up 6 bases; unmatched junction bases: 8. Generated by immunoSEQ multiplex PCR, the TCRdb table keeps only in-frame clones and is missing some. The sample records 950,000 to 1,100,000 clones, about 80% being singletons. The donor cohort consisted entirely of Caucasian adults residing in Nashville, Tennessee. The TCR originated in a man between 18 and 29 years old in good health. Some clones in this sample may be carry-over from other donors' samples. The chain carries TRBV6-6 and TRBJ1-1, with 8 bases lining up with TRBD1. Material: memory CD4+ T cells from PBMCs. Subset indicated: CD45RA-negative fraction. CDR3 sequence (DNA): TGTGCCAGCAGTGACCAGGGGGCAATCGCTGAAGCTTTCTTT. This translates into CASSDQGAIAEAFF.